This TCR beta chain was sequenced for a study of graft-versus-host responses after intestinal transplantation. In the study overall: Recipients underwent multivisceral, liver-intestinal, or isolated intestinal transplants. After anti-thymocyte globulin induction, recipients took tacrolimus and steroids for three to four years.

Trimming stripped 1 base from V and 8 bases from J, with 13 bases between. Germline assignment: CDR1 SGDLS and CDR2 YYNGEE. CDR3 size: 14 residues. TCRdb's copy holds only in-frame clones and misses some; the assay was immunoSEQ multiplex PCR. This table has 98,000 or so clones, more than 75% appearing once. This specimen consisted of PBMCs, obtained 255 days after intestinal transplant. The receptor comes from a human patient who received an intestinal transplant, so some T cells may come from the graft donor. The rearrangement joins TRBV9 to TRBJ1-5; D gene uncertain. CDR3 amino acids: CASSVSGRGEPQHF. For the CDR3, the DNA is TGTGCCAGCAGCGTATCCGGCCGGGGAGAGCCCCAGCATTTT. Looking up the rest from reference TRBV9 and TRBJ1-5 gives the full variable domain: DSGVTQTPKHLITATGQRVTLRCSPRSGDLSVYWYQQSLDQGLQFLIQYYNGEERAKGNILERFSAQQFPDLHSELNLSSLELGDSALYFCASSVSGRGEPQHFGDGTRLSIL.